The clone carrying this TCR beta chain was observed a handful of times. This sample was included in a study of blood T cell repertoires in COVID-19. About the study: Material from acute and convalescent COVID-19 was sourced from the United States, Italy and Spain.

Assay used: immunoSEQ multiplex PCR; TCRdb lists only in-frame clones, some missing. The sample has approximately 170,000 clones, 70% to 85% seen once. CDR3 length: 16 amino acids. The germline gives CDR1 SGHAT, CDR2 FQNNGV. V lost 1 base and J 0 bases, leaving 9 bases between the germline ends. Seattle enrolled patients during active infection and tracked them longitudinally. Sequenced sample: peripheral blood. The genes are TRBV11-2 and TRBJ2-2; TRBD2 might be the D (5 bases). This TCR derives from a man at least 80 years old with COVID-19, enrolled during active disease. CDR3 residues: CASSLVHGANTGELFF. For the CDR3, the DNA is TGTGCCAGCAGCTTAGTTCACGGGGCGAACACCGGGGAGCTGTTTTTT.